Given below is one T cell receptor (beta chain) in context. Its antigen is undetermined. TCRdb keeps only in-frame clones here, not all; method: immunoSEQ multiplex PCR. The repertoire includes more than 400,000 clones, about 90% of them detected once, and approximately 4.3% sits in the top ten. Sample treatment: around 19 received Ad26.COV2.S at low or high dose, single or two shots; 5 received placebo; per-sample allocation not given. Sampling occurred on day 63 after the first vaccine or placebo injection. This sample is drawn from a study of Ad26.COV2.S vaccination and SARS-CoV-2 variants. Study at large: As a participant in COV1001, the donor was in the Ad26.COV2.S trial arm. Overall study results and limits: Analyses that measured TCR breadth and depth may have underestimated total T cell responses.

The length of the CDR3 is 13 residues. Germline V gene data show CDR1 as MDHEN and CDR2 as SYDVKM. Trimming left V 3 bases short and J 8 bases short, with 14 bases between. Specimen: peripheral blood, collected in a trial of Ad26.COV2.S vaccine versus placebo. This receptor was obtained from a person aged 18-60 years who received the Ad26.COV2.S COVID-19 vaccine or a placebo. V and J are TRBV28 and TRBJ2-7; no reliable D call. The CDR3 DNA reads as TGTGCCAGCAGTTTCGAGACTTGGTCGCAGCAGTACTTC. As protein: CASSFETWSQQYF. Drawing the rest from reference TRBV28 and TRBJ2-7, the complete variable domain is DVKVTQSSRYLVKRTGEKVFLECVQDMDHENMFWYRQDPGLGLRLIYFSYDVKMKEKGDIPEGYSVSREKKERFSLILESASTNQTSMYLCASSFETWSQQYFGPGTRLTVT.